These 18 T cell receptor beta chains share one sample of origin, sequenced in a study of blood T cell repertoires in COVID-19. TCRdb's table, derived via immunoSEQ multiplex PCR, lists solely in-frame clones and lacks some. The sample records 50,000 or so clones, 82% being singletons. The sequenced material came from peripheral blood. These receptors originate from a man at least 80 years old with COVID-19, enrolled during active disease.

This chain connects TRBV11-2 to TRBJ2-3; a possible D gene is TRBD1 (5 bases). CDR1 is SGHAT, CDR2 FQNNGV, per germline. The CDR3 extends over 16 amino acids. V was cut by 5 bases and J by 1 base, with 16 bases left in between. CDR3 region: CASSPRGGAGTDTQYF. The CDR3 nucleotides are TGTGCCAGCAGCCCTAGAGGTGGGGCCGGCACAGATACGCAGTATTTT.

This clone was picked up one time. V usage is TRBV11-2 and J usage is TRBJ1-2; D call uncertain. This CDR3 has 18 amino acids. V shed 3 bases and J shed 1 base, with 21 bases lying between them. Per the germline V gene, CDR1 is SGHAT and CDR2 is FQNNGV. This chain's CDR3 is CASSLSRISRTVNYGYTF. The DNA of the CDR3 is TGTGCCAGCAGCTTGTCCCGCATCTCCAGAACAGTTAACTATGGCTACACCTTC.

The chain links TRBV2 to TRBJ2-4, with 7 bases identical to TRBD2. Germline CDR1 SNHLY, CDR2 FYNNEI. Trimming took 2 bases from V and 14 from J; bases not matched to a gene: 9. The CDR3 consists of 13 residues. For the CDR3, the DNA is TGTGCCAGCAGTGAAAGGGAGGGAACTTTGAAGTACTTC. It translates to CASSEREGTLKYF.

The chain is built from TRBV18 and TRBJ2-2; possible D gene TRBD2, 6 bases. CDR1 and CDR2 from the germline V gene are KGHSH and LQKENI. With 0 bases removed from V and 7 bases from J, the gap between germline ends came to 9 bases. The CDR3 loop spans 14 amino acids. CDR3 coding DNA: TGTGCCAGCTCACCACCCGGGGGTATCGGGGAGCTGTTTTTT. As protein: CASSPPGGIGELFF.

The J gene is TRBJ2-1, the V gene TRBV7-3, with D maybe TRBD1 (6 bases). Trimming pared 5 bases from V and 10 bases from J, leaving 18 bases between. Germline loops: CDR1 SGHTA, CDR2 FQGTGA. This CDR3 is 14 amino acids long. Here the CDR3 reads CASSPGQYMNEQFF. The CDR3 region has the DNA TGTGCCAGCAGCCCAGGACAGTACATGAACGAGCAGTTCTTC.

This clone showed up just a few times. V is TRBV2 and J is TRBJ1-4; D may be TRBD1 (6 bases). The CDR3 loop spans 14 amino acids. With 2 bases removed from V and 8 bases from J, the gap between germline ends came to 12 bases. Germline V gene sequence: CDR1 SNHLY, CDR2 FYNNEI. CDR3 loop: CASSENRVGEKLFF. DNA of the CDR3: TGTGCCAGCAGTGAAAACAGGGTCGGGGAAAAACTGTTTTTT.

This clone was counted only a few times. Distinct nucleotide sequences in the sample also encode this CDR3. The chain joins TRBV11-2 to TRBJ2-5; perhaps TRBD2 as D (6 bases). Germline V gene sequence: CDR1 SGHAT, CDR2 FQNNGV. V was shortened by 5 bases and J by 5 bases, with 18 bases between the two germline ends. The length of the CDR3 is 15 residues. As DNA, the CDR3 is TGTGCCAGCAGCCTGCCCGGGACTGGGGGGGAGACCCAGTACTTC. This gives the protein CASSLPGTGGETQYF.

In DNA form, the CDR3 reads TGTGCCACCAGCTACACAGGGAGCGGCTACACCTTC. Residues: CATSYTGSGYTF. This sequence joins TRBV24-1 and TRBJ1-2; the D gene is possibly TRBD1 (6 bases). CDR3 length: 12 amino acids. Germline V CDR1 and CDR2: KGHDR, SFDVKD. V dropped 7 bases and J dropped 8 bases, with 13 bases sitting between them.

This chain links TRBV27 with TRBJ1-6; TRBD1 matches 7 bases. The length of the CDR3 is 13 residues. After removal of 3 bases from V and 11 bases from J, the junction contained 4 bases not matched to a gene. Germline values: CDR1 MNHEY, CDR2 SMNVEV (reference sequence). CDR3 residues: CASSFTGVPPLHF. CDR3 nucleotide sequence: TGTGCCAGCAGTTTTACAGGGGTACCACCCCTCCACTTT.

This sequence joins TRBV5-6 and TRBJ2-7; D might be TRBD1 (6 bases). Germline lookup yields CDR1 SGHDT and CDR2 YYEEEE. V lost 0 bases, J lost 0 bases, and 10 bases lay in between. CDR3 length equals 15 residues. CDR3 protein: CASSLGGTLSYEQYF. The CDR3 DNA reads as TGTGCCAGCAGCTTGGGGGGGACACTCTCCTACGAGCAGTACTTC.

V is TRBV7-2 and J is TRBJ2-7; 9 bases are shared with TRBD1. Germline CDR1 reads SGHTA; CDR2 reads FQGNSA. CDR3 size: 14 residues. J was trimmed by 6 bases and V by 1 base; bases with no gene match: 4. The CDR3: CASSLGGTGIEQYF. DNA of the CDR3: TGTGCCAGCAGCTTAGGGGGGACAGGGATCGAGCAGTACTTC.

This chain links TRBV4-2 with TRBJ1-6; TRBD1 matches 8 bases. V was pared by 7 bases and J by 5 bases, with 7 bases of the junction left unmatched. There are 15 residues in the CDR3. Germline lookup yields CDR1 LGHNA and CDR2 YNFKEQ. CDR3 sequence: CASTFGQGDNSPLHF. CDR3 bases: TGTGCCAGCACCTTTGGACAGGGTGATAATTCACCCCTCCACTTT.

This chain connects TRBV7-2 to TRBJ1-6; 12 bases agree with TRBD1. The CDR3 extends over 16 amino acids. The junction had 9 bases not matched to a gene; V was cut back by 6 bases and J by 9 bases. Germline V gene data show CDR1 as SGHTA and CDR2 as FQGNSA. The CDR3 nucleotides are TGTGCCAGCAGGGCCCAGGGACAGGGGGCCAGTTCACCCCTCCACTTT. Translated, it gives CASRAQGQGASSPLHF.

The chain recombines TRBV4-1 with TRBJ1-2, with a tentative D call TRBD1 (6 bases). Germline CDR1 MGHRA, CDR2 YSYEKL. The length of the CDR3 is 16 residues. Trimming stripped 1 base from V and 2 bases from J, with 14 bases between. CDR3 DNA: TGCGCCAGCAGCCAAGGCAAGGGTACAGGGAACTATGGCTACACCTTC. Protein sequence: CASSQGKGTGNYGYTF.

The rearrangement joins TRBV29-1 to TRBJ2-1; 8 bases line up with TRBD2. V gave up 7 bases and J gave up 9 bases; unmatched junction bases: 8. The CDR3 runs 12 residues. Germline CDR1 and CDR2: SQVTM and ANQGSEA. This CDR3 reads CSGGGGPREQFF. Here the CDR3 DNA reads TGCAGCGGAGGCGGGGGGCCCCGTGAGCAGTTCTTC.

This clone showed up just once. The gene calls are TRBV10-3 and TRBJ1-1; D unclear. Trimming took 0 bases from V and 1 from J, leaving 9 bases between them. The CDR3 runs 15 residues. Germline CDR1 is ENHRY and CDR2 is SYGVKD. CDR3: CAISESSNGNTEAFF. The DNA of the CDR3 is TGTGCCATCAGTGAGTCGAGTAACGGGAACACTGAAGCTTTCTTT.

The CDR3 DNA sequence: TGTGCCAGCAGCCCCCTGACTAGCGGGGCCCTCACGGCCCAGTACTTC. Its protein is CASSPLTSGALTAQYF. The chain has TRBV7-2 and TRBJ2-5, with TRBD2 matching 11 bases. The CDR3 sequence is 16 residues long. The germline CDR1 and CDR2 sequences are SGHTA and FQGNSA. Trimming at V came to 5 bases and at J to 9 bases, leaving 14 bases not matched to a gene. Drawing the rest from reference TRBV7-2 and TRBJ2-5, the complete variable domain is GAGVSQSPSNKVTEKGKDVELRCDPISGHTALYWYRQSLGQGLEFLIYFQGNSAPDKSGLPSDRFSAERTGGSVSTLTIQRTQQEDSAVYLCASSPLTSGALTAQYFGPGTRLLVL.

The chain couples TRBV4-2 to TRBJ2-2; 8 nucleotides align to TRBD1. Looked up from germline, CDR1 is LGHNA and CDR2 is YNFKEQ. J was trimmed by 6 bases and V by 4 bases; bases with no gene match: 10. The CDR3 consists of 16 residues. As DNA, the CDR3 is TGTGCCAGCAGCCCTTGGGACAGGTTAGACCCCGGGGAGCTGTTTTTT. Translating gives CASSPWDRLDPGELFF.